One and the same sample provided the 21 T cell receptor beta chains below, sequenced in a study. Each CDR3 protein is one row after TCRdb ran MiXCR on the RT-PCR reads. Of about 680,000 distinct CDR3 sequences in the sample, 12% to 15% are singletons; the top ten hold 3% to 4.5%. Sequencing used memory CD4+ T cells from blood. The receptors shown here come from a female donor in good health, serving as a healthy control.

This clonotype was observed many times. The chain recombines TRBV4-3 with TRBJ2-3, with a weak D call TRBD2 (5 bases). Germline V gives CDR1 LGHNA, CDR2 YSLEER. V was shortened by 0 bases and J by 5 bases, with 12 bases between the two germline ends. The CDR3 spans 15 residues. Here the CDR3 reads CASSQDHGVGDTQYF. The DNA of the CDR3 is TGCGCCAGCAGCCAAGATCACGGGGTTGGAGATACGCAGTATTTT.

This clonotype was detected only a few times. The chain links TRBV10-3 to TRBJ2-7; 7 nucleotides match TRBD1. CDR1 and CDR2 (germline): ENHRY, SYGVKD. The CDR3 is made up of 13 amino acids. V shed 10 bases, J shed 3 bases, and the junction held 9 bases outside the gene matches. DNA for the CDR3: TGTGCCACCACGATCGGGACAGACTACGAGCAGTACTTC. Its translation is CATTIGTDYEQYF.

There are many counts of this clonotype. The chain employs TRBV30 and TRBJ2-1; 8 bases agree with TRBD2. After removal of 5 bases from V and 2 bases from J, the junction contained 5 bases not matched to a gene. Germline values: CDR1 GTSNPN, CDR2 SVGIG (reference sequence). CDR3 length: 14 amino acids. CDR3 in amino acids: CAWYIAGTYNEQFF. Here the CDR3 DNA reads TGTGCCTGGTACATAGCGGGAACCTACAATGAGCAGTTCTTC. Looking up the rest from reference TRBV30 and TRBJ2-1 gives the full variable domain: SQTIHQWPATLVQPVGSPLSLECTVEGTSNPNLYWYRQAAGRGLQLLFYSVGIGQISSEVPQNLSASRPQDRQFILSSKKLLLSDSGFYLCAWYIAGTYNEQFFGPGTRLTVL.

This clonotype was observed a handful of times. The chain is built from TRBV7-2 and TRBJ1-2; D not resolved. This CDR3 has 12 residues. Looked up from germline, CDR1 is SGHTA and CDR2 is FQGNSA. Trimming removed 2 bases at V and 7 bases at J, with 8 bases between. The CDR3 sequence: CASSLLLSGYTF. The CDR3 bases are TGTGCCAGCAGCTTATTACTCTCTGGCTACACCTTC.

This clonotype occurred many times. The gene calls are TRBV20-1 and TRBJ2-3; tentatively, D is TRBD1 (6 bases). CDR3 length: 13 amino acids. Looked up from germline, CDR1 is DFQATT and CDR2 is SNEGSKA (reference sequence). V lost 1 base, J lost 3 bases, and 8 bases lay in between. DNA for the CDR3: TGCAGTGCTAGAGGGGACAAAACAGATACGCAGTATTTT. The encoded protein is CSARGDKTDTQYF.

This clonotype was seen ten or more times. The rearrangement joins TRBV9 to TRBJ1-1; D not certain. Trimming took off 0 bases at V and 4 bases at J, with 16 bases between the two ends. The length of the CDR3 is 16 residues. The germline V gene encodes CDR1 SGDLS and CDR2 YYNGEE. CDR3 bases: TGTGCCAGCAGCGTAGGCTCACCCGGGTCTGGCACTGAAGCTTTCTTT. It yields the protein CASSVGSPGSGTEAFF.

V is TRBV7-3 and J is TRBJ2-3; D not certain. This CDR3 has 15 residues. V dropped 4 bases and J dropped 1 base, with 12 bases sitting between them. Looked up from germline, CDR1 is SGHTA and CDR2 is FQGTGA. Here the CDR3 DNA reads TGTGCCAGCAGCTCCACCCACAGCCGCACAGATACGCAGTATTTT. It is translated as CASSSTHSRTDTQYF.

The sample holds one count of this clonotype. V usage is TRBV23-1 and J usage is TRBJ2-7; 9 bases map to TRBD1. TRBV23-1 counts as an open reading frame of uncertain function. The CDR3 sequence is 13 residues long. J gave up 6 bases and V 2 bases, and 2 bases lay outside the gene matches. CDR3 residues: CASSQETGGEQYF. Here the CDR3 DNA reads TGCGCCAGCAGTCAAGAGACAGGGGGCGAGCAGTACTTC.

J is TRBJ1-5 and V is TRBV7-9; the D gene is possibly TRBD1 (5 bases). Germline CDR1 is SEHNR and CDR2 is FQNEAQ (reference sequence). The CDR3 has 14 residues. V lost 5 bases, J lost 9 bases, and 17 bases lay in between. In nucleotides, the CDR3 is TGTGCCAGCAGCGCAGCCGGACACGGTGCGCCCCAGCATTTT. Amino acids: CASSAAGHGAPQHF. Full variable domain (missing parts from reference TRBV7-9 and TRBJ1-5): DTGVSQNPRHKITKRGQNVTFRCDPISEHNRLYWYRQTLGQGPEFLTYFQNEAQLEKSRLLSDRFSAERPKGSFSTLEIQRTEQGDSAMYLCASSAAGHGAPQHFGDGTRLSIL.

The chain uses TRBV10-1 and TRBJ2-2, with D perhaps matching TRBD1 (5 bases). Trimming pared 3 bases from V and 2 bases from J, leaving 10 bases between. Germline-derived CDR1 and CDR2 are WNHNN and SYGVQD (reference sequence). CDR3 length: 15 amino acids. The CDR3 here is CASSEGHLNTGELFF. The CDR3 DNA reads TGCGCCAGCAGTGAAGGACACCTTAACACCGGGGAGCTGTTTTTT.

The CDR3 reads CASSVDWGIGETQYF. The CDR3 bases are TGTGCCAGCAGCGTAGATTGGGGGATTGGGGAGACCCAGTACTTC. V gene TRBV9 combines with J gene TRBJ2-5; tentatively, D is TRBD1 or TRBD2 (5 bases each). V lost 0 bases and J 5 bases, leaving 14 bases between the germline ends. This CDR3 comprises 15 residues. Germline CDR1 is SGDLS and CDR2 is YYNGEE. Drawing the rest from reference TRBV9 and TRBJ2-5, the complete variable domain is DSGVTQTPKHLITATGQRVTLRCSPRSGDLSVYWYQQSLDQGLQFLIQYYNGEERAKGNILERFSAQQFPDLHSELNLSSLELGDSALYFCASSVDWGIGETQYFGPGTRLLVL.

The chain uses TRBV6-5 and TRBJ1-6; TRBD1 aligns across 8 bases. The CDR3 contains 18 residues. In germline, CDR1 is MNHEY, CDR2 SVGAGI. V lost 5 bases, J lost 10 bases, and 19 bases stayed unmatched. The CDR3: CASSLGGGRGLPGSPLHF. DNA of the CDR3: TGTGCCAGCAGTCTGGGGGGGGGCAGGGGGCTCCCTGGGTCACCCCTCCACTTT.

This clonotype was seen a few times. The chain carries TRBV20-1 and TRBJ2-7, with D hard to call. The ends were cut back, 5 bases at V and 4 bases at J, with 15 bases in the middle. The CDR3 runs 13 residues. CDR1 is DFQATT, CDR2 SNEGSKA, per germline (reference sequence). CDR3 protein: CSAQPHFIYEQYF. For the CDR3, the DNA is TGCAGTGCTCAGCCCCACTTTATATACGAGCAGTACTTC.

This clonotype has a count of ten or more. The chain combines TRBV7-2 with TRBJ2-7; 8 bases fit TRBD2. CDR1 is SGHTA and CDR2 is FQGNSA in the germline V gene. After removal of 3 bases from V and 6 bases from J, the junction contained 10 bases not matched to a gene. CDR3 length: 15 amino acids. The CDR3: CASSLFAGGFSEQYF. The CDR3 DNA reads as TGTGCCAGCAGCTTGTTTGCGGGAGGCTTCAGCGAGCAGTACTTC.

The chain recombines TRBV7-9 with TRBJ2-2, with 9 bases matching TRBD1. V dropped 5 bases and J dropped 6; count of bases not matched to a gene: 10. Germline assignment: CDR1 SEHNR and CDR2 FQNEAQ (reference sequence). This CDR3 is built from 16 residues. CDR3 coding DNA: TGTGCCAGCAGCCCAACCGGGACAGGGTGGGCCGGGGAGCTGTTTTTT. It is translated as CASSPTGTGWAGELFF.

In its sample, this clonotype was seen many times. The V and J genes are TRBV5-1 and TRBJ2-1; 10 nucleotides match TRBD2. CDR1 is SGHRS, CDR2 YFSETQ, per germline. This CDR3 has 14 amino acids. V shed 7 bases and J 8 bases; nucleotides not matched to a gene: 9. The CDR3 loop reads CASGAGGLGDEQFF. As DNA, the CDR3 is TGCGCCAGCGGAGCGGGGGGGTTAGGTGATGAGCAGTTCTTC.

The J gene is TRBJ1-2, the V gene TRBV7-9; no clear D. The germline CDR1 and CDR2 sequences are SEHNR and FQNEAQ (reference sequence). The V end was cut by 7 bases, the J end by 3 bases, with 12 bases between. The CDR3 runs to 13 residues. CDR3 DNA: TGTGCCAGCAATACGTTTAGTGACTATGGCTACACCTTC. Translated: CASNTFSDYGYTF.

This clonotype was observed a few times. CDR3 DNA sequence: TGTGCCAGCAGGCAAGGGGAGCTCTGGGGCTACACCTTC. Translation: CASRQGELWGYTF. The chain links TRBV6-5 to TRBJ1-2; maybe TRBD1 (5 bases). Trimming shortened V by 6 bases and J by 8 bases, and 16 bases separated the two germline ends. Germline CDR1 and CDR2: MNHEY and SVGAGI. The CDR3 has 13 amino acids.

This clonotype came up a few times. The chain joins TRBV12-3 or TRBV12-4 to TRBJ1-2; maybe TRBD1 (5 bases). Trimming took 5 bases from V and 6 from J, leaving 13 bases between them. The CDR3 spans 13 residues. The CDR3 spells CASSAQGFNGYTF. Written as DNA, the CDR3 is TGTGCCAGCAGTGCGCAGGGTTTCAATGGCTACACCTTC.

The V and J genes are TRBV9 and TRBJ2-2, with TRBD1 matching 7 bases. The CDR3 totals 15 residues. Trimming cost V 3 bases and J 2 bases; bases outside gene matches: 4. CDR1 and CDR2 from the germline V gene are SGDLS and YYNGEE. CDR3 sequence reads: CASSEQGFNTGELFF. In DNA, the CDR3 is TGTGCCAGCAGCGAACAGGGGTTCAACACCGGGGAGCTGTTTTTT.

The chain employs TRBV2 and TRBJ1-5, with 8 bases that match TRBD1. This CDR3 has 13 residues. Per germline, CDR1 SNHLY and CDR2 FYNNEI. Germline trimming cut 8 bases from V and 5 bases from J; bases unmatched to any gene: 5. CDR3 loop: CASQDRVDQPQHF. CDR3 DNA sequence: TGTGCCAGCCAGGACAGGGTTGATCAGCCCCAGCATTTT.